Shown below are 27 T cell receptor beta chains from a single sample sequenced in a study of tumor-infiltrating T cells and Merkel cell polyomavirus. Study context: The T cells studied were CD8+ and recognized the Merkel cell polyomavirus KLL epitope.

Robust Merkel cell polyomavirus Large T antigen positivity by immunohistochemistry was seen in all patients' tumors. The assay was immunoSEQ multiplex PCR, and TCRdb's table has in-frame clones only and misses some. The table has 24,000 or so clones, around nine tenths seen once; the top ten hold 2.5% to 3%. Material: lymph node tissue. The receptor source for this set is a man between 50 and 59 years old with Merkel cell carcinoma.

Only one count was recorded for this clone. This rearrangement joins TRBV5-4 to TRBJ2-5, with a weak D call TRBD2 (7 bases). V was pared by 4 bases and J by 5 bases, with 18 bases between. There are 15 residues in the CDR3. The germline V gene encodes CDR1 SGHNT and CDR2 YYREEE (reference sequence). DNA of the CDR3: TGTGCCAGCAGCCATCCTGGGGGGGGCGCGGAGACCCAGTACTTC. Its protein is CASSHPGGGAETQYF.

CDR3: CASSVGRGRETQYF. The CDR3 bases are TGTGCCAGCAGCGTAGGGCGGGGGCGGGAGACCCAGTACTTC. The chain has TRBV9 and TRBJ2-5; D may be TRBD2 (7 bases). This CDR3 comprises 14 residues. CDR1 is SGDLS, CDR2 YYNGEE, per germline. V gave up 0 bases and J gave up 5 bases, with 11 bases separating them.

In DNA, the CDR3 is TGTGCCAGCAGCGACCGACCCTCACTAGCGGGAGACACCCACGAGCAGTACTTC. Its translation is CASSDRPSLAGDTHEQYF. The V call is TRBV5-6, the J call TRBJ2-7, with 11 bases that match TRBD2. The CDR3 length is 18 residues. Per the germline V gene, CDR1 is SGHDT and CDR2 is YYEEEE. With V trimmed by 4 bases and J by 5 bases, 17 bases remained unmatched.

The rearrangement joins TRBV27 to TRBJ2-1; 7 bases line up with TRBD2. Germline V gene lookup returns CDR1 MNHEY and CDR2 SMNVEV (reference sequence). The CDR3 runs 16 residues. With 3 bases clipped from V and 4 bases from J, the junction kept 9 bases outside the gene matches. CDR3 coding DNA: TGTGCCAGCAGTTTCCAAGCGGGGATACAATACAATGAGCAGTTCTTC. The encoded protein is CASSFQAGIQYNEQFF.

In DNA, the CDR3 is TGTGCCAGCAGTAAAATTTTAAATCAGCCCCAGCATTTT. Translating it yields CASSKILNQPQHF. The V call is TRBV28, the J call TRBJ1-5; D is unresolved. The CDR3 runs to 13 residues. The V gene lost 5 bases and the J gene lost 4 bases, with 9 bases spanning the gap. CDR1 is MDHEN, CDR2 SYDVKM, per germline.

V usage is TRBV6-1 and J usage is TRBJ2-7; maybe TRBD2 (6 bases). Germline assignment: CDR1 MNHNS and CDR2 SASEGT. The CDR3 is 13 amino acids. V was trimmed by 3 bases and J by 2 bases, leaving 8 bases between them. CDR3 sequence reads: CASSDWGAYEQYF. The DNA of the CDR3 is TGTGCCAGCAGTGACTGGGGGGCCTACGAGCAGTACTTC.

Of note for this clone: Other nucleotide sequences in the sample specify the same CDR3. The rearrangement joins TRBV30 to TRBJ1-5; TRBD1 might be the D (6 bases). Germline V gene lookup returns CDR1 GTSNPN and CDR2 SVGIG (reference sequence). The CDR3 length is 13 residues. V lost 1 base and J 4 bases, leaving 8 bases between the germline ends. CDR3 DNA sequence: TGTGCCTGGAGTGGGCAGGGGAATCAGCCCCAGCATTTT. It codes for CAWSGQGNQPQHF.

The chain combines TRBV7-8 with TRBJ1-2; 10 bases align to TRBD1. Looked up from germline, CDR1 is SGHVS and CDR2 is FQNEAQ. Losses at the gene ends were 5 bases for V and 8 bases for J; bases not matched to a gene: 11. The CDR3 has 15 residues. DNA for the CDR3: TGTGCCAGCAGCCCAGGAGGGACAGGGGAGAGCGGCTACACCTTC. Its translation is CASSPGGTGESGYTF.

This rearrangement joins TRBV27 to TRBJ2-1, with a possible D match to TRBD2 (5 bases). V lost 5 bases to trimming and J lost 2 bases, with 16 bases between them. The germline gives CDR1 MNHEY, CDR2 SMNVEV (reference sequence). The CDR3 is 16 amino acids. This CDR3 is CASSPTRARTYNEQFF. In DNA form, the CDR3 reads TGTGCCAGCAGTCCAACTAGGGCGAGAACCTACAATGAGCAGTTCTTC.

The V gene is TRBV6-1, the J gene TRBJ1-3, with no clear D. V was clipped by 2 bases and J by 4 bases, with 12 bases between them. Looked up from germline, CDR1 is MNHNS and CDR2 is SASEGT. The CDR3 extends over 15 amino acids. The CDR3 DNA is TGTGCCAGCAGTGAAACGGGAGACATCGGAAACACCATATATTTT. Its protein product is CASSETGDIGNTIYF.

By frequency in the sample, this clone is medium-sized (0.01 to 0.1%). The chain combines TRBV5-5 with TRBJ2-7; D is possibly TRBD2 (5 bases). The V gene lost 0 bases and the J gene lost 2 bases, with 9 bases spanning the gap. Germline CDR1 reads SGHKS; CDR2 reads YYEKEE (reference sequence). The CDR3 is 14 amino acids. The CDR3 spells CASSLGLGTYEQYF. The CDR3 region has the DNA TGTGCCAGCAGCTTGGGACTCGGGACCTACGAGCAGTACTTC.

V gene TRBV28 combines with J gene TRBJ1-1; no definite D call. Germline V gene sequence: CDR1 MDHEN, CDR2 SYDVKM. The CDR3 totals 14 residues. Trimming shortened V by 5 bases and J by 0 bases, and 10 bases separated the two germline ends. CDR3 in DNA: TGTGCCAGCAGTCCAACACGTATGAACACTGAAGCTTTCTTT. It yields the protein CASSPTRMNTEAFF. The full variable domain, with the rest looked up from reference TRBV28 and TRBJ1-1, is DVKVTQSSRYLVKRTGEKVFLECVQDMDHENMFWYRQDPGLGLRLIYFSYDVKMKEKGDIPEGYSVSREKKERFSLILESASTNQTSMYLCASSPTRMNTEAFFGQGTRLTVV.

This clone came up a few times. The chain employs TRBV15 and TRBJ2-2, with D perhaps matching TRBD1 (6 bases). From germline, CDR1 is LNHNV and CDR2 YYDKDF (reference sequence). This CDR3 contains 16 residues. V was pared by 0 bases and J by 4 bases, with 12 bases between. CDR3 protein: CATSRDLPGVTGELFF. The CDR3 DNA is TGTGCCACCAGCAGAGATCTTCCAGGGGTCACCGGGGAGCTGTTTTTT.

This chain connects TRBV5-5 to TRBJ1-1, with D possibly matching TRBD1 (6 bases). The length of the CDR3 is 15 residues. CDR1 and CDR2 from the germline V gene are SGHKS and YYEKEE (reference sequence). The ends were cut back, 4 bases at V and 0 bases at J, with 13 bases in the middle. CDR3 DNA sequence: TGTGCCAGCAGCGCACAGGGAATAATGAACACTGAAGCTTTCTTT. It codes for CASSAQGIMNTEAFF.

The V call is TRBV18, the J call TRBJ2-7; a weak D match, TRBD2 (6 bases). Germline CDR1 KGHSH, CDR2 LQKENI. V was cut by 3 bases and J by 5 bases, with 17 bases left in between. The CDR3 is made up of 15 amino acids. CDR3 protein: CASSPRDLAFNEQYF. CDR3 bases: TGTGCCAGCTCACCCCGGGACTTGGCCTTCAACGAGCAGTACTTC.

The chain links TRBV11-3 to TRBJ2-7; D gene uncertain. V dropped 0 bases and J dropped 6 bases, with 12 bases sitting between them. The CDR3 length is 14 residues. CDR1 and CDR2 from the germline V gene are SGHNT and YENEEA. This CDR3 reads CASSLDSGTAEQYF. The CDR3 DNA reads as TGTGCCAGCAGCTTAGATTCCGGCACAGCCGAGCAGTACTTC.

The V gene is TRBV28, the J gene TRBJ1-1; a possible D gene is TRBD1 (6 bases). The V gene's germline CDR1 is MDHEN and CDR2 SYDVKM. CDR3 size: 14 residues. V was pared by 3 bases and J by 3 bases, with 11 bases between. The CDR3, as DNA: TGTGCCAGCAGTTTGGCGGGGGGCTACACTGAAGCTTTCTTT. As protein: CASSLAGGYTEAFF.

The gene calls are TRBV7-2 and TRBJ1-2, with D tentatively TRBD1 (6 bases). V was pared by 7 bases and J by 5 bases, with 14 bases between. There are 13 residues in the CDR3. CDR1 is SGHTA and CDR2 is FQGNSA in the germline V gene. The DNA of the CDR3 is TGTGCCAGCACCAAAGACAGGTTATATGGCTACACCTTC. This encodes CASTKDRLYGYTF.

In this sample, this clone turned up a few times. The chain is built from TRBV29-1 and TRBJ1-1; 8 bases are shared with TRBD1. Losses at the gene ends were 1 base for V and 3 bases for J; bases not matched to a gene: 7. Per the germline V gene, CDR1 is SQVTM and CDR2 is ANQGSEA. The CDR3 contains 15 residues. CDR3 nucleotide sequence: TGCAGCGTTGAAGGTGGACAGGGTTTCGACACTGAAGCTTTCTTT. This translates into CSVEGGQGFDTEAFF.

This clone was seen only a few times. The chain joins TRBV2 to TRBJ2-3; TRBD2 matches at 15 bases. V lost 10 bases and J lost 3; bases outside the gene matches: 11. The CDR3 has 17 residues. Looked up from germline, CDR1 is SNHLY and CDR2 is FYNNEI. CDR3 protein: CATEIWTSGRATDTQYF. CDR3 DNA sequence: TGTGCCACAGAAATTTGGACTAGCGGGAGGGCAACAGATACGCAGTATTTT.

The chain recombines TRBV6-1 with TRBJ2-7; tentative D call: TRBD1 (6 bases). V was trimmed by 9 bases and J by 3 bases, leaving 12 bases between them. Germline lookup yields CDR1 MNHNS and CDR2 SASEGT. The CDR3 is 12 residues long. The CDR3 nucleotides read TGTGCCAGTTGGACAGATCTCTACGAGCAGTACTTC. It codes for CASWTDLYEQYF.

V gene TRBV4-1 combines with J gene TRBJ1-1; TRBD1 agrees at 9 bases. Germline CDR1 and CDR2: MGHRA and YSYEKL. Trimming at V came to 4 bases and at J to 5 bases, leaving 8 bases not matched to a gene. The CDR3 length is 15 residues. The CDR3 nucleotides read TGCGCCAGCAGCCGGAACAGGGGGCGCGTGACTGAAGCTTTCTTT. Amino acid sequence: CASSRNRGRVTEAFF.

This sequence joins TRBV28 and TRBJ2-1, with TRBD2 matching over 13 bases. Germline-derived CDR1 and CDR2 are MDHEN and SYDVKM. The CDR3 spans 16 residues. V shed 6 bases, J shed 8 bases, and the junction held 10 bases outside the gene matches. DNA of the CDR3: TGTGCCAGCAGCTTACCGGGACTAGCGGGAAGGGATGAGCAGTTCTTC. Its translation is CASSLPGLAGRDEQFF.

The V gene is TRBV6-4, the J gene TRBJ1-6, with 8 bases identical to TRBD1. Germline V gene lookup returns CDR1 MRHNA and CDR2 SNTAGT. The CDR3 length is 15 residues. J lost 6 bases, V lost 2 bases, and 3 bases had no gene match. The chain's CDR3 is CASSDGQGPNSPLHF. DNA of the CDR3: TGTGCCAGCAGTGACGGACAGGGCCCTAATTCACCCCTCCACTTT.

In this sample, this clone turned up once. The CDR3 region has the DNA TGTGCCAGCAGTGACACAGACCGGGACAGGGTCTACGAGCAGTACTTC. Residues: CASSDTDRDRVYEQYF. The chain joins TRBV6-4 to TRBJ2-7, with 9 bases aligning to TRBD1. This CDR3 has 16 residues. Germline V gives CDR1 MRHNA, CDR2 SNTAGT. Trimming at V came to 2 bases and at J to 3 bases, leaving 8 bases not matched to a gene.

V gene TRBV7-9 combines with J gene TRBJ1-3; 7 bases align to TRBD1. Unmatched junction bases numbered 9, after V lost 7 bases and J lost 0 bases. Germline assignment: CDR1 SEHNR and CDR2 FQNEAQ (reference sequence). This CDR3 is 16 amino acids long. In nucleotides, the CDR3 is TGTGCCAGCAACGGGGGACAGTCACTCTCTGGAAACACCATATATTTT. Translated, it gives CASNGGQSLSGNTIYF.

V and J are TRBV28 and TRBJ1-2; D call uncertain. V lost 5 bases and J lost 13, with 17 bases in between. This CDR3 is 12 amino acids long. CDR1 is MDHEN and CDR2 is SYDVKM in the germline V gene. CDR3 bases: TGTGCCAGCAGTGATCGACGTCGCGGGTGCACCTTC. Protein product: CASSDRRRGCTF.